This TCR beta chain is from a study of CD4 T cells in relation to SARS-CoV-2 and coronaviruses. Study as a whole: Controls used an HIV-1 Nef peptide pool or no peptide.

Clones were sequenced by immunoSEQ multiplex PCR, and TCRdb holds only the in-frame ones, with some missing. The sample includes tens of thousands of clones, roughly 72% of them seen just once. Unexposed donor CD4+ T cells date from about 2011-2018, before the COVID-19 pandemic. Isolation of CD4+ T cells took place after approximately 10 days in culture. Study outcomes and limitations: No crossreactivity against non-spike viral proteins was tested here. Each donor contributed either pre-pandemic or post-infection samples, not both.

This clone was counted a few times. Its antigen is not known. This sequence was found in a human donor in good health. Source material: CD4+ T cells from PBMCs, cultured in vitro.

The CDR3 coding sequence is TGTGCCAGCAGTTTACGGCGGGGGGGCACTGAAGCTTTCTTT. It is translated as CASSLRRGGTEAFF. The chain carries TRBV27 and TRBJ1-1, with D possibly TRBD1 on 5 matching bases. The length of the CDR3 is 14 residues. V was trimmed by 2 bases and J by 4 bases, leaving 11 bases between them. Germline V gene sequence: CDR1 MNHEY, CDR2 SMNVEV (reference sequence).